This is a list of T cell receptor beta chains from one sample in a study of T-cell reconstitution after alpha-beta-depleted transplantation in children. TCRdb called the PCR reads again in MiXCR, with one record for every CDR3 protein. The repertoire holds 300,000 to 400,000 distinct CDR3 sequences, with less than 15% as singletons. The source was PBMCs, collected from the stem cell graft. The receptors here all came from a human donor who donated a stem cell graft to a child with Fanconi anemia. The CDR3 runs from the conserved cysteine through the conserved F or W.

v_call cdr3_aa
TRBV12-3/TRBV12-4 CASSPQTSGVNTGELFF
TRBV12-3/TRBV12-4 CASSLFGGSYEQYF
TRBV4-3 CASSPRQGSTGELFF
TRBV3-1 CASSQDPGLNQPQHF
TRBV28 CASRPTTFSYNEQFF
TRBV13 CASSPGQGWFGTDTQYF
TRBV27 CASSTGGEQFF
TRBV5-1 CASSLPQGGGEQFF
TRBV12-3/TRBV12-4 CASNQQGSKNIQYF
TRBV4-2 CASSQEGQEGAGTGELFF
TRBV6-5 CASSYRGGTEAFF
TRBV5-1 CASSIETGGPTEAFF
TRBV12-3/TRBV12-4 CASIITGGAENTEAFF
TRBV5-1 CASSIGTNGVYNEQFF
TRBV7-2 CASSQPAPVLTF
TRBV10-2 CASSAEGLRLDTQYF
TRBV12-3/TRBV12-4 CASSTQENTGELFF
TRBV7-2 CASSLDKGNRGYTF
TRBV5-1 CASREDRNYSPLHF
TRBV7-2 CASSSNTGSGYTF
TRBV9 CASSPTSGVGGTDTQYF
TRBV4-3 CASSLSHLGMGEQFF
TRBV20-1 CSARGRASGGTEAFF
TRBV5-6 CASSLMLTGTGNEKLFF
TRBV5-5 CASSYAGTGSTEAFF
TRBV3-1 CASSRPTEYQETQYF
TRBV4-3 CASSQDGSSPLHF
TRBV5-6 CASSYLGTWGNTEAFF
TRBV10-3 CAISEGETGGSSTDTQYF
TRBV29-1 CSVAPGLATDTQYF
TRBV7-2 CASSFQWDQPQHF
TRBV7-2 CASSLERLTDTQYF
TRBV27 CASSLSGSDTEAFF
TRBV6-6 CASTLREGYGYTF
TRBV20-1 CSARGSGDTQYF
TRBV11-2 CASSRTMGLTF
TRBV20-1 CSARAGSNSPLHF
TRBV6-1 CASSRLALGDGYTF
TRBV12-3/TRBV12-4 CASSTSGQETQYF
TRBV7-2 CASSGTVEQFF
TRBV11-2 CASSLLPLSPLGQLYNEQFF
TRBV7-8 CASTRIDGPQETQYF
TRBV12-3/TRBV12-4 CASSPRGGRNYGYTF
TRBV20-1 CSALLLRGNNEQFF
TRBV12-3/TRBV12-4 CASSFLARERNLEAFF
TRBV9 CASSFTGQTETQYF
TRBV4-2 CASSQDWLGREREDTQYF
TRBV7-6 CASSSQGSVNTEAFF
TRBV6-1 CASVGQGAEAFF
TRBV30 CAWAGTATGEQFF
TRBV5-4 CASSSTRGDEQFF